Presented here are 5 T cell receptor beta chains from one specimen sequenced in a study of neurological immune-mediated disorders (dated by TCRdb to between 2018 and 2021). The library was prepared using 5' RACE. TCRdb lists the instrument as Illumina HiSeq 2500. Starting from the raw public reads, TCRdb applied fastp trimming at Q25, assembled clones with MiXCR and retained in-frame beta chains. Every CDR3 protein is listed once, alongside the most common genes and DNA of its rows. Within this sample are approximately 9,400 distinct CDR3 sequences, with 22% of them counted one time only. The ten largest clones capture around 15% of the sample. Sequenced sample: CD8+ T cells from blood. Receptors were obtained from a woman aged 40 to 49 with multiple sclerosis.

This clonotype was detected only a few times. The CDR3 is CASSSSDLRTYGYTF. The CDR3 DNA follows: TGTGCCAGCAGCTCCTCGGATTTAAGGACCTATGGCTACACCTTC. V usage is TRBV5-8 and J usage is TRBJ1-2; D uncertain. The V and J ends lost 3 bases and 4 bases respectively, with 16 bases between them. CDR1 is SGHTS, CDR2 YDEGEE, per germline. This CDR3 is 15 amino acids long.

In its sample, this clonotype is large. The chain couples TRBV6-5 to TRBJ1-6, with unresolved D. From germline, CDR1 is MNHEY and CDR2 SVGAGI. Trimming cost V 10 bases and J 3 bases, with 16 bases left between them. The CDR3 is made up of 15 amino acids. CDR3 DNA: TGTGCCACCTCGACCCTGGACGGCTATAATTCACCCCTCCACTTT. Its protein product is CATSTLDGYNSPLHF.

V usage is TRBV6-1 and J usage is TRBJ2-6; 7 nucleotides match TRBD1. The ends lost 6 bases at V and 0 bases at J; junction bases unmatched: 2. The germline V gene has CDR1 MNHNS and CDR2 SASEGT. The CDR3 runs to 15 residues. The CDR3 here is CASSDRVSGANVLTF. The CDR3 nucleotides read TGTGCCAGCAGCGACAGGGTCTCTGGGGCCAACGTCCTGACTTTC.

This clonotype was seen ten or more times. This chain connects TRBV15 to TRBJ2-2, with D maybe TRBD1 (5 bases). V lost 3 bases and J 4 bases, leaving 12 bases between the germline ends. The CDR3 has 15 residues. Germline V gene data show CDR1 as LNHNV and CDR2 as YYDKDF (reference sequence). The CDR3 reads CATSRALGATGELFF. The CDR3 nucleotides are TGTGCCACCAGCAGGGCCTTAGGGGCCACCGGGGAGCTGTTTTTT.

This clonotype was detected many times. The V call is TRBV20-1, the J call TRBJ1-1, with 7 bases matching TRBD1. Germline V CDR1 and CDR2: DFQATT, SNEGSKA (reference sequence). The CDR3 runs 13 residues. V trimming: 3 bases; J trimming: 6 bases; junction bases outside the gene matches: 7. The CDR3 nucleotides read TGCAGTGCTAGGCAGACAGGGAGAGCTGAAGCTTTCTTT. Its translation: CSARQTGRAEAFF.